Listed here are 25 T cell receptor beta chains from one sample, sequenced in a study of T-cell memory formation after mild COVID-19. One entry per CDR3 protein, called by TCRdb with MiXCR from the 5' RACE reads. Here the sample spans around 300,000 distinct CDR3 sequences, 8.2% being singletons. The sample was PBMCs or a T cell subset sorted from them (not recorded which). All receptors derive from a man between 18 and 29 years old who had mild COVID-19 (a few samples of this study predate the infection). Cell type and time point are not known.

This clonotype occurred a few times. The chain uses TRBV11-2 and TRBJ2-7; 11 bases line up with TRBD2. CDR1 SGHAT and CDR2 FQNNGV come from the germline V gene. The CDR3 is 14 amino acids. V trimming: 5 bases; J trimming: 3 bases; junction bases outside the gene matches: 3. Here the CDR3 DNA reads TGTGCCAGCAGCCTAGCGGGGGGTAACTACGAGCAGTACTTC. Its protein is CASSLAGGNYEQYF.

CDR3 in amino acids: CASSPIKGVIGYGYTF. CDR3 nucleotide sequence: TGTGCCAGCAGTCCAATCAAAGGGGTTATCGGGTATGGCTACACCTTC. The chain joins TRBV6-5 to TRBJ1-2; tentative D call: TRBD1 (5 bases). V was trimmed by 5 bases and J by 5 bases, leaving 21 bases between them. CDR1 and CDR2 (germline): MNHEY, SVGAGI. The CDR3 extends over 16 amino acids.

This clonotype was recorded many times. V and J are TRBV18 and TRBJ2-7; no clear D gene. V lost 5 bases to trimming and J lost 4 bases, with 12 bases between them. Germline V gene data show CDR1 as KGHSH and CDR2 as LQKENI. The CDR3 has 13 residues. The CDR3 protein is CASSDWRSYEQYF. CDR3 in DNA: TGTGCCAGCTCAGACTGGCGGAGTTACGAGCAGTACTTC.

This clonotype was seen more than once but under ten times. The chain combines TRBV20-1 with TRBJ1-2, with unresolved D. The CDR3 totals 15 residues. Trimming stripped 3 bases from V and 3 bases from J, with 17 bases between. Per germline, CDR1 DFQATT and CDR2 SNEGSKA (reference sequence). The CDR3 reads CSARETSSAHYGYTF. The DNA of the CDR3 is TGCAGTGCTAGGGAGACCTCGTCGGCCCACTATGGCTACACCTTC.

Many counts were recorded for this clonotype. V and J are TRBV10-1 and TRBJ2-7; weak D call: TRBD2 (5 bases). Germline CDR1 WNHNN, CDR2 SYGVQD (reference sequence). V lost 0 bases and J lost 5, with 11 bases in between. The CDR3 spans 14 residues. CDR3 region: CASSESGMSNEQYF. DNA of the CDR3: TGCGCCAGCAGTGAGTCCGGGATGTCCAACGAGCAGTACTTC.

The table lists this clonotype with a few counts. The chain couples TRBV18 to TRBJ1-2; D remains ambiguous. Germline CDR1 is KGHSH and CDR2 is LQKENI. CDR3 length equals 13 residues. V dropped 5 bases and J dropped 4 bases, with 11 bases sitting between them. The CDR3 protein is CASSSDPGYGYTF. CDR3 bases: TGTGCCAGCTCATCTGACCCTGGCTATGGCTACACCTTC.

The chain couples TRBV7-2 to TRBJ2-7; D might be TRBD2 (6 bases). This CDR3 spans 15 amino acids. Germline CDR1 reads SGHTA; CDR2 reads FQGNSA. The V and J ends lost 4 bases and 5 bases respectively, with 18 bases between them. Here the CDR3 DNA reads TGTGCCAGCAGCTCAAACTCAGGCGGAGGGGACGAGCAGTACGTC. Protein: CASSSNSGGGDEQYV.

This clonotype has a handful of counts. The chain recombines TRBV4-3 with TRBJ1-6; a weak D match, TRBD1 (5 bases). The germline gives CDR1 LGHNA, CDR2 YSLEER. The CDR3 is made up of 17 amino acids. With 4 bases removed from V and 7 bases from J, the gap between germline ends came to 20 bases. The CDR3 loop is CASSRFALRDTNSPLHF. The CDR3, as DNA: TGCGCCAGCAGCCGATTTGCCCTCAGGGATACGAATTCACCCCTCCACTTT.

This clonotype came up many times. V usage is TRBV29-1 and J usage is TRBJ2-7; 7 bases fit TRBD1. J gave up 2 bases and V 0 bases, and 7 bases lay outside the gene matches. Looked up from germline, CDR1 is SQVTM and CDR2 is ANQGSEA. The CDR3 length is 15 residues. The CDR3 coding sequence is TGCAGCGTTGAAGATGAAGGGGGCACCGCCTACGAGCAGTACTTC. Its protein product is CSVEDEGGTAYEQYF.

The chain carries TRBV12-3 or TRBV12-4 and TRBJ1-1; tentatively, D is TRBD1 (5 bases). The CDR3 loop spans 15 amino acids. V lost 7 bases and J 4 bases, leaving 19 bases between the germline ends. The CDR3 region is CASTPLGEWATEAFF. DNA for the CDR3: TGTGCCAGCACACCCTTGGGGGAGTGGGCCACTGAAGCTTTCTTT.

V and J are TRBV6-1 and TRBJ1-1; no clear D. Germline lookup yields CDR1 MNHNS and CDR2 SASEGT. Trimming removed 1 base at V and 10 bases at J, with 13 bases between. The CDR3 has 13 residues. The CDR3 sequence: CASSEERGLGAFF. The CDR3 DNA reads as TGTGCCAGCAGTGAAGAGCGGGGATTGGGAGCTTTCTTT.

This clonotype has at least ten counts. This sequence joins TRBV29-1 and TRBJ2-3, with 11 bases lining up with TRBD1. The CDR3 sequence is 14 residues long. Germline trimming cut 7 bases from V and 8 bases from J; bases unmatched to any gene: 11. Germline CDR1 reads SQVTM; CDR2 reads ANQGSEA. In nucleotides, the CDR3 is TGCAGCGCCTTTGGGACAGGGGGAAGCGGTACGCAGTATTTT. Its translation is CSAFGTGGSGTQYF.

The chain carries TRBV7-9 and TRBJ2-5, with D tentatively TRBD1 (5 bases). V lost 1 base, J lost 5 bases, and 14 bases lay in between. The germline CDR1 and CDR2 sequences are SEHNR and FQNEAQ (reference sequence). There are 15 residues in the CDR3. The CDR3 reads CASSLVPRVRETQYF. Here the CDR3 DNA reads TGTGCCAGCAGCTTAGTACCCAGGGTCCGGGAGACCCAGTACTTC.

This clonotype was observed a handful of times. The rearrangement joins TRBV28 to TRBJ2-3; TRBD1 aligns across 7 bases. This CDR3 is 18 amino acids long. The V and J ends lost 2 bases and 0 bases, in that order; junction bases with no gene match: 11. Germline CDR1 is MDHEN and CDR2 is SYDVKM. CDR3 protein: CASSLEIRDSWSTDTQYF. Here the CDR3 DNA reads TGTGCCAGCAGTTTAGAGATTCGGGACAGCTGGAGCACAGATACGCAGTATTTT.

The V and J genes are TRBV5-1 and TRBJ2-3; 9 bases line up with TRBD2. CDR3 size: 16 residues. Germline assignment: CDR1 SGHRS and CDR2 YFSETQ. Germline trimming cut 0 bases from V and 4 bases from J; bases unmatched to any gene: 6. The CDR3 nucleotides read TGCGCCAGCAGCTTGGGCGAAGCGGGGGGTGCAGATACGCAGTATTTT. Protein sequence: CASSLGEAGGADTQYF.

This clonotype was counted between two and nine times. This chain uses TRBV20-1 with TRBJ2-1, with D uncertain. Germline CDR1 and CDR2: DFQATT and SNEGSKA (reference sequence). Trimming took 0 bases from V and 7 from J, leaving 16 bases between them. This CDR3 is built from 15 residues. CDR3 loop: CSARDATNFGNEQFF. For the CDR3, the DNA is TGCAGTGCTAGAGATGCCACAAACTTCGGGAATGAGCAGTTCTTC.

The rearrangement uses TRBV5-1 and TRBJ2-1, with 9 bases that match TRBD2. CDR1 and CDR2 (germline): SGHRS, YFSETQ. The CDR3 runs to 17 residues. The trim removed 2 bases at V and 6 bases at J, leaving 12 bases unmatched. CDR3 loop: CASSFLAGTTIGNEQFF. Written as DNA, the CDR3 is TGCGCCAGCAGCTTTCTAGCGGGGACTACTATCGGCAATGAGCAGTTCTTC.

CDR3 DNA sequence: TGTGCCAGCAGCTTGCCCGGGGACAGGGTGTGTTCACCCCTCCACTTT. Its translation is CASSLPGDRVCSPLHF. The chain joins TRBV5-8 to TRBJ1-6; 9 bases match TRBD1. The CDR3 loop spans 16 amino acids. Germline loops: CDR1 SGHTS, CDR2 YDEGEE. Trimming took 1 base from V and 9 from J; bases not matched to a gene: 8.

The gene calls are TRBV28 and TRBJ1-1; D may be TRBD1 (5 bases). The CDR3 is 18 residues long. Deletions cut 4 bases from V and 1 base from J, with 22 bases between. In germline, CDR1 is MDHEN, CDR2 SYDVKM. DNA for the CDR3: TGTGCCAGCAGTTCACGGCGGGGGAACCTAAGAAAGAACACTGAAGCTTTCTTT. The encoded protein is CASSSRRGNLRKNTEAFF.

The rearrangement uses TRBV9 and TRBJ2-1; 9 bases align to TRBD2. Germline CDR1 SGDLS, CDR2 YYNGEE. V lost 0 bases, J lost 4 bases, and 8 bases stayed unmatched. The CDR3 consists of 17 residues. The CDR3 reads CASSVAPTSGSYNEQFF. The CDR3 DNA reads TGTGCCAGCAGCGTAGCTCCGACTAGCGGATCGTACAATGAGCAGTTCTTC.

CDR3 bases: TGTGCCAGCAGTTTACGGACAAACACCGGGGAGCTGTTTTTT. It codes for CASSLRTNTGELFF. The chain combines TRBV7-7 with TRBJ2-2; possible D gene TRBD1, 5 bases. The germline V and J ends were trimmed by 6 bases and 2 bases, with 10 bases remaining between them. The CDR3 is 14 amino acids. CDR1 and CDR2 from the germline V gene are SSHAT and FNYEAQ (reference sequence).

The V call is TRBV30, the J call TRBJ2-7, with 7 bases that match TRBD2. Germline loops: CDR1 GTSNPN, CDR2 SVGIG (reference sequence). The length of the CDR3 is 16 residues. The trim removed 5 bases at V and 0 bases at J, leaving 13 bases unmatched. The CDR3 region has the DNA TGTGCCTGGGGCTCGATGGGAGGGACCAGCTCCTACGAGCAGTACTTC. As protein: CAWGSMGGTSSYEQYF.

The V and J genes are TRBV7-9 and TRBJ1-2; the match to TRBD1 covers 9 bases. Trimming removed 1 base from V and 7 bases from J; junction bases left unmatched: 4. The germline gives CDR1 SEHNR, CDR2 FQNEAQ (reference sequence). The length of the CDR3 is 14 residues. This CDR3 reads CASSLEVQGAGYTF. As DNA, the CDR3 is TGTGCCAGCAGCTTAGAGGTACAGGGGGCTGGCTACACCTTC.

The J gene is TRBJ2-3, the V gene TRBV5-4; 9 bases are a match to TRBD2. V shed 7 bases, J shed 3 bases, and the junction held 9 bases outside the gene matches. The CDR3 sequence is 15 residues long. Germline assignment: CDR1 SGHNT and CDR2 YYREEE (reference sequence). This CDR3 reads CASGRGGAGTDTQYF. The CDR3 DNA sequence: TGTGCCAGCGGGCGCGGGGGGGCCGGAACAGATACGCAGTATTTT.

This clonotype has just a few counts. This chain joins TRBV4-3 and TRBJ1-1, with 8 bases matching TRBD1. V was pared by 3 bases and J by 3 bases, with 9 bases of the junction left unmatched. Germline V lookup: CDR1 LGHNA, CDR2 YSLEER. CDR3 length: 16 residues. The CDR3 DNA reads TGCGCCAGCAGCCACAGAAAAGGACAGGGTGACACTGAAGCTTTCTTT. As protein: CASSHRKGQGDTEAFF.